One and the same sample provided the 15 T cell receptor beta chains below, sequenced in a study of neurological immune-mediated disorders. Indicated time point: longitudinal time-point 1 (baseline). Each CDR3 protein is one row after TCRdb ran MiXCR on the 5' RACE reads. This repertoire shows roughly 75,000 distinct CDR3 sequences, approximately 14% found once; its top ten account for 4.6%. Sequencing was performed on PBMCs. The receptors here all came from a female donor with HTLV-1-associated myelopathy (HAM/TSP).

The table lists this clonotype with many counts. This chain uses TRBV6-1 with TRBJ1-1, with 10 bases matching TRBD1. CDR1 and CDR2 from the germline V gene are MNHNS and SASEGT. Trimming took 4 bases from V and 4 from J; bases not matched to a gene: 6. The CDR3 loop spans 15 amino acids. This CDR3 reads CASSGGDRGGTEAFF. Here the CDR3 DNA reads TGTGCCAGCAGTGGTGGGGACAGGGGAGGCACTGAAGCTTTCTTT.

This clonotype was picked up many times. The chain couples TRBV5-1 to TRBJ1-2, with a weak D call TRBD1 (6 bases). The V and J ends lost 2 bases and 7 bases respectively, with 18 bases between them. Germline V gene sequence: CDR1 SGHRS, CDR2 YFSETQ. The CDR3 has 15 residues. CDR3 amino acids: CASSFAGGDGVGYTF. CDR3 in DNA: TGCGCCAGCAGCTTCGCGGGGGGCGATGGAGTTGGCTACACCTTC. Together with reference TRBV5-1 and TRBJ1-2, the CDR3 gives the full variable domain: KAGVTQTPRYLIKTRGQQVTLSCSPISGHRSVSWYQQTPGQGLQFLFEYFSETQRNKGNFPGRFSGRQFSNSRSEMNVSTLELGDSALYLCASSFAGGDGVGYTFGSGTRLTVV.

This clonotype showed up many times. The gene calls are TRBV5-5 and TRBJ2-7; either TRBD1 or TRBD2 may fit D (6 bases each). This CDR3 region has 16 residues. The germline V and J ends were trimmed by 0 bases and 3 bases, with 16 bases remaining between them. Germline CDR1 and CDR2: SGHKS and YYEKEE (reference sequence). CDR3 in amino acids: CASSLAGGGLHYEQYF. CDR3 nucleotide sequence: TGTGCCAGCAGCTTGGCCGGTGGGGGGCTCCACTACGAGCAGTACTTC.

The gene calls are TRBV5-6 and TRBJ1-4; D is perhaps TRBD1 (6 bases). CDR1 and CDR2 from the germline V gene are SGHDT and YYEEEE. V was pared by 3 bases and J by 8 bases, with 17 bases between. The CDR3 is 15 amino acids. The CDR3 loop reads CASSSIRGLREKLFF. The CDR3 region has the DNA TGTGCCAGCAGCTCGATCAGGGGCCTTAGAGAAAAACTGTTTTTT.

For this clonotype: The junction differs from germline at one of its ends, possibly a read error. The CDR3 nucleotides read TGTGTCAGCGGCTTCTCCTCGGGGGCCCCTGCCGGGGAGCTGTTTTTT. Its protein is CVSGFSSGAPAGELFF. The rearrangement uses TRBV7-2 and TRBJ2-2; the D call may be TRBD1 or TRBD2 (6 bases each). The CDR3 runs 16 residues. Per the germline V gene, CDR1 is SGHTA and CDR2 is FQGNSA.

The table lists this clonotype with many counts. This rearrangement joins TRBV20-1 to TRBJ2-1; 7 positions agree with TRBD1. Germline CDR1 and CDR2: DFQATT and SNEGSKA (reference sequence). J gave up 3 bases and V 6 bases, and 5 bases lay outside the gene matches. CDR3 length equals 13 residues. The CDR3 region is CSARRGLYNEQFF. CDR3 nucleotides: TGCAGTGCCCGAAGGGGGCTCTACAATGAGCAGTTCTTC.

In this sample, this clonotype turned up many times. J is TRBJ2-3 and V is TRBV9, with 7 bases matching TRBD2. Trimming took 3 bases from V and 0 from J; bases not matched to a gene: 4. Germline V gene sequence: CDR1 SGDLS, CDR2 YYNGEE. The CDR3 covers 15 residues. CDR3 sequence reads: CASSGPSGSTDTQYF. For the CDR3, the DNA is TGTGCCAGCAGCGGACCTAGCGGTAGCACAGATACGCAGTATTTT.

This clonotype was seen a handful of times. The chain recombines TRBV5-1 with TRBJ2-1; 10 positions match TRBD2. The V gene end was trimmed by 0 bases and the J gene end by 7 bases; junction bases not matched to a gene: 4. CDR1 is SGHRS, CDR2 YFSETQ, per germline. The CDR3 consists of 15 residues. This CDR3 reads CASSLGNSGGNEQFF. The CDR3 DNA is TGCGCCAGCAGCTTGGGTAATAGCGGGGGGAATGAGCAGTTCTTC.

In its sample, this clonotype was seen many times. CDR3 amino acids: CASSHSRGHTGELFF. In DNA form, the CDR3 reads TGTGCCAGCAGCCATTCCAGGGGACACACCGGGGAGCTGTTTTTT. The rearrangement links TRBV12-3 or TRBV12-4 to TRBJ2-2, with D tentatively TRBD1 (6 bases). The CDR3 is 15 amino acids. V lost 6 bases and J lost 3, with 14 bases in between.

This clonotype occurred many times. The gene calls are TRBV19 and TRBJ1-6; the D gene is possibly TRBD1 (5 bases). The germline V gene has CDR1 LNHDA and CDR2 SQIVND (reference sequence). This CDR3 contains 16 residues. Trimming cost V 5 bases and J 0 bases, with 11 bases left between them. The CDR3 spells CASSPRQSSYNSPLHF. Here the CDR3 DNA reads TGTGCCAGTAGTCCGAGACAGAGCTCCTATAATTCACCCCTCCACTTT.

This clonotype was recorded many times. V gene TRBV11-2 combines with J gene TRBJ2-6, with D possibly being TRBD1 (5 bases). This CDR3 region has 16 residues. Germline CDR1 is SGHAT and CDR2 is FQNNGV. The V end lost 2 bases, the J end lost 4 bases, and 12 bases lay between the germline ends. The CDR3 DNA reads TGTGCCAGCAGCTTACCAGGGCCAACAGGGGCCAACGTCCTGACTTTC. Translating it yields CASSLPGPTGANVLTF.

This clonotype was counted many times. The chain carries TRBV6-4 and TRBJ2-1; 10 bases agree with TRBD2. The CDR3 runs to 16 residues. V lost 1 base to trimming and J lost 6 bases; unmatched junction nucleotides: 6. Germline assignment: CDR1 MRHNA and CDR2 SNTAGT. The CDR3 sequence: CASSDWPAGGSNEQFF. For the CDR3, the DNA is TGTGCCAGCAGTGACTGGCCAGCGGGGGGGTCCAATGAGCAGTTCTTC.

This clonotype was observed many times. The rearrangement joins TRBV5-1 to TRBJ1-4, with a tentative D call TRBD1 (6 bases). The CDR3 extends over 13 amino acids. Trimming took 8 bases from V and 3 from J, leaving 11 bases between them. Germline values: CDR1 SGHRS, CDR2 YFSETQ. The CDR3 reads CASSQGPNEKLFF. CDR3 coding DNA: TGCGCCAGTTCACAGGGCCCTAATGAAAAACTGTTTTTT. Full variable domain (rest looked up from reference TRBV5-1 and TRBJ1-4): KAGVTQTPRYLIKTRGQQVTLSCSPISGHRSVSWYQQTPGQGLQFLFEYFSETQRNKGNFPGRFSGRQFSNSRSEMNVSTLELGDSALYLCASSQGPNEKLFFGSGTQLSVL.

In its sample, this clonotype was seen many times. The chain couples TRBV25-1 to TRBJ1-6; maybe TRBD1 (6 bases). Germline V lookup: CDR1 MGHDK, CDR2 SYGVNS. The V end lost 9 bases, the J end lost 10 bases, and 16 bases lay between the germline ends. The CDR3 is 13 residues long. The CDR3 spells CARKPGVRSPLHF. CDR3 coding DNA: TGTGCCAGGAAACCAGGGGTGCGCTCACCCCTCCACTTT.

There are a few counts of this clonotype. This chain connects TRBV11-2 to TRBJ2-1; 7 nucleotides align to TRBD1. The V segment lost 5 bases and the J segment 4 bases; nucleotides outside the gene matches: 5. CDR1 and CDR2 from the germline V gene are SGHAT and FQNNGV. The CDR3 extends over 14 amino acids. Here the CDR3 reads CASSPGTEYNEQFF. CDR3 coding DNA: TGTGCCAGCAGCCCCGGGACAGAGTACAATGAGCAGTTCTTC.